The TCR beta chain under discussion was sequenced for a study of shared T cell receptors in the human thymus. Germline V CDR1 and CDR2: MNHNS, SASEGT. With 2 bases removed from V and 2 bases from J, the gap between germline ends came to 12 bases. This CDR3 comprises 15 residues. This clone was seen once. Libraries were prepared by immunoSEQ multiplex PCR; TCRdb keeps only in-frame clonotypes and omits some of them. Here the sample spans roughly 710,000 clones, roughly 85% being singletons. This sample was shared with a second study, whose subject was human thymus T cells.

This sequence was found in a girl under two years old with a congenital heart defect. The gene calls are TRBV6-1 and TRBJ1-1; possible D gene TRBD1, 5 bases. Sequenced sample: thymocytes. CDR3 protein: CASSEWGKPNTEAFF. The CDR3 DNA follows: TGTGCCAGCAGTGAATGGGGCAAGCCAAACACTGAAGCTTTCTTT.